Listed below are T cell receptor beta chains from one sample, sequenced in a study of CD8+ T cells in alopecia areata. The protocol was immunoSEQ multiplex PCR, while the TCRdb copy is restricted to in-frame clones and leaves out a portion. The sample holds some 160,000 clones, less than 65% seen once. Sequencing was carried out using CD8+ T cells sorted from blood. These receptors all stem from a human donor in good health. CDR3s include the opening cysteine and the closing phenylalanine or tryptophan. D genes are given only for firm matches. Clone size, where shown, is once, few, many, or a class for clones that have expanded.

d_gene,abundance,v_gene,j_gene,CDR3nt,CDR3aa
.,.,TRBV27,TRBJ1-1,TGTGCCAGCCTCTCTGGCCGCCATGAAGCTTTCTTT,CASLSGRHEAFF
.,once,TRBV5-6,TRBJ2-7,TGTGCCAGCAGCTTGGGTCTCCAGGCCTACGACGAGCAGTACTTC,CASSLGLQAYDEQYF
.,.,TRBV7-8,TRBJ2-2,TGTGCCAGCAGCTCTAGCGGGGAGCTGTTTTTT,CASSSSGELFF
.,.,TRBV2,TRBJ2-3,TGTGCCAGCAGTGAATCGTCCTCCCGGGATACGCAGTATTTT,CASSESSSRDTQYF
.,.,TRBV25-1,TRBJ1-4,TGTGCCAGCAGTGCCTTCCCGGCCTCGGATGAAAAACTGTTTTTT,CASSAFPASDEKLFF
TRBD1,.,TRBV23-1,TRBJ2-1,TGCGCCAGCAGTCAGATAAGGACAGGGAGCTCCTACAATGAGCAGTTCTTC,CASSQIRTGSSYNEQFF
TRBD2,.,TRBV29-1,TRBJ2-1,TGCAGCGTTGGGGGCTGGGGCCTAGCGGGAGGAGAGCAGTTCTTC,CSVGGWGLAGGEQFF
TRBD1,many,TRBV29-1,TRBJ2-2,TGCAGCGTGGGGACAGGGGACGCCGGGGAGCTGTTTTTT,CSVGTGDAGELFF
.,once,TRBV30,TRBJ1-2,TGTGCCTGGAGTGTATCCGCGGGCTATGGCTACACCTTC,CAWSVSAGYGYTF
TRBD2,.,TRBV30,TRBJ2-1,TGTGCCTGGAGTAGCGGGATCTCCTACAATGAGCAGTTCTTC,CAWSSGISYNEQFF
.,few,TRBV29-1,TRBJ2-1,TGCAGCGTTGGGGTGAATGAGCAGTTCTTC,CSVGVNEQFF
.,.,TRBV29-1,TRBJ1-2,TGCAGCGTTGAAGTGCGAGGTGGCTACACCTTC,CSVEVRGGYTF
.,.,TRBV27,TRBJ2-1,TGTGCCAGCAGTTTTCTCGGAGGGATTAATGAGCAGTTCTTC,CASSFLGGINEQFF
.,.,TRBV5-1,TRBJ2-5,TGCGCCAGCAGCTTGTACCGGGACCCAGAGACCCAGTACTTC,CASSLYRDPETQYF
.,few,TRBV5-6,TRBJ2-4,TGTGCCAGCAGCGCGAAGGGCACTCCCTGGGGCAAAAACATTCAGTACTTC,CASSAKGTPWGKNIQYF
.,once,TRBV12-5,TRBJ2-3,TGTGCTAGTGGGTGGGCGTCTAGCACAGATACGCAGTATTTT,CASGWASSTDTQYF
.,few,TRBV2,TRBJ1-1,TGTGCCAGCACCCTGGGGTGGAACACTGAAGCTTTCTTT,CASTLGWNTEAFF
.,few,TRBV2,TRBJ2-1,TGTGCCAGCAGAGTCAGCGCTAGCTCCTACAATGAGCAGTTCTTC,CASRVSASSYNEQFF
.,few,TRBV19,TRBJ2-6,TGTGCCAGTAGTATTCCCGGGGCGCTTGTATATGGGGCCAACGTCCTGACTTTC,CASSIPGALVYGANVLTF
TRBD1,.,TRBV2,TRBJ2-1,TGTGCCAGCGTCCGGGACAGCGCCTTCAATGAGCAGTTCTTC,CASVRDSAFNEQFF
.,few,TRBV14,TRBJ1-1,TGTGCCAGCAGCGCCGGGAGCCTGAACACTGAAGCTTTCTTT,CASSAGSLNTEAFF
.,.,TRBV23-1,TRBJ1-5,TGCGCCAGCAGTCATCAAGAAACTAATAGCAATCAGCCCCAGCATTTT,CASSHQETNSNQPQHF
.,.,TRBV11-2,TRBJ2-3,TGTGCCAGCAGCTACATAGGGGGAGGCACAGATACGCAGTATTTT,CASSYIGGGTDTQYF
.,.,TRBV11-2,TRBJ2-7,TGTGCCAGCAGCTTATCCGTGGAAGGCGAGCAGTACTTC,CASSLSVEGEQYF
.,.,TRBV9,TRBJ2-2,TGTGCCAGCAGCGTAGAAGGTTTGCGGCAGGGACCCACCGGGGAGCTGTTTTTT,CASSVEGLRQGPTGELFF
.,.,TRBV21-1,TRBJ2-1,TGTGCCAGCAGCAAAGCACGTAGCAGGGTCAGGACTAGCGGGAAAAGCAATGAGCAGTTCTTC,CASSKARSRVRTSGKSNEQFF
.,.,TRBV7-9,TRBJ2-5,TGTGCCAGCAGCTTTCGGGGGACCCAGTACTTC,CASSFRGTQYF
.,.,TRBV6-5,TRBJ2-3,TGTGCCAGCAGTTACACGGGCGAAGATACGCAGTATTTT,CASSYTGEDTQYF
TRBD2,.,TRBV6-6,TRBJ2-1,TGTGCCAGCAGTTACTCGGAACTAGCGGGAATTAATGAGCAGTTCTTC,CASSYSELAGINEQFF
.,.,TRBV13,TRBJ2-1,TGTGCCAGCAGCTTGCGGGGCTATTACAATGAGCAGTTCTTC,CASSLRGYYNEQFF
TRBD1,.,TRBV28,TRBJ2-5,TGTGCCAGCAGTTTTGAGGGGGCTATAGAGACCCAGTACTTC,CASSFEGAIETQYF
.,.,TRBV4-1,TRBJ2-7,TGCGCCAGCAGCCAACGCAAGACCTACGAGCAGTACTTC,CASSQRKTYEQYF
TRBD2,.,TRBV5-1,TRBJ2-3,TGCGCCAGCAGCCCTTTCGGACTAGCGGGAGGAACAGATACGCAGTATTTT,CASSPFGLAGGTDTQYF
TRBD1,.,TRBV4-1,TRBJ1-2,TGCGCCAGCAGCCCGAAAACAGGGGGCTACTATGGCTACACCTTC,CASSPKTGGYYGYTF
TRBD2,.,TRBV29-1,TRBJ2-1,TGCAGCGTCGGACTAGCGGGGTCCAATGAGCAGTTCTTC,CSVGLAGSNEQFF